This T cell receptor (beta chain) was found in a study of T cell responses to AZD1222 COVID-19 vaccine. Study observations and caveats: Females made up more of the donors, who were largely white British, and clonal diversity may have come out too low. Nearly half of unique spike-specific TCRs reportedly avoided B.1.351 and B.1.1.7 mutated regions. Baseline testing showed seropositivity in only a handful of AZD1222 recipients.

Here immunoSEQ multiplex PCR was the method, and the copy in TCRdb shows in-frame clones only, minus some. The data show 90,000 to 120,000 clones, around 91% seen once. With regard to this clone: Its antigen is unknown.

Per germline, CDR1 KGHSH and CDR2 LQKENI. The V gene lost 3 bases and the J gene lost 4 bases, with 12 bases spanning the gap. This CDR3 region has 14 residues. V and J are TRBV18 and TRBJ1-1; a possible D gene is TRBD1 (5 bases). This receptor was identified in an adult in good health. The sequences come from peripheral blood, collected on day 0 of AZD1222 vaccination. CDR3 nucleotide sequence: TGTGCCAGCTCACCGGGCCAGGGCTTCACTGAAGCTTTCTTT. As protein: CASSPGQGFTEAFF.